The rows below give T cell receptor beta chains drawn from one sample of a study of blood T cell repertoires in COVID-19. Some clones are missing from TCRdb's copy, which holds only in-frame ones; the method was immunoSEQ multiplex PCR. The sample holds tens of thousands of clones; around 82% are singletons and the top ten take 25% to 35%. Sample: peripheral blood. All receptors come from a human donor in a cohort sampled during active COVID-19. The CDR3 runs from the conserved cysteine through the conserved F or W. Fields, in order: D gene, V gene, clone size, J gene, CDR3 protein, CDR3 DNA. D genes are given only for firm matches. A row's size may be missing; if present it is once, few, many or a size class.

D gene: NA
V gene: TRBV14
clone size: NA
J gene: TRBJ2-3
CDR3 protein: CASRLTSTDTQYF
CDR3 DNA: TGTGCCAGCAGACTGACTAGCACAGATACGCAGTATTTT

D gene: TRBD1
V gene: TRBV9
clone size: NA
J gene: TRBJ2-2
CDR3 protein: CASSPRTGTTGELFF
CDR3 DNA: TGTGCCAGCAGCCCACGGACAGGGACGACCGGGGAGCTGTTTTTT

D gene: NA
V gene: TRBV6-5
clone size: NA
J gene: TRBJ2-7
CDR3 protein: CASSPRGSLSYEQYF
CDR3 DNA: TGTGCCAGCAGTCCACGAGGTAGTCTTTCCTACGAGCAGTACTTC

D gene: NA
V gene: TRBV5-5
clone size: once
J gene: TRBJ2-5
CDR3 protein: CASSPSGVLETQYF
CDR3 DNA: TGTGCCAGCAGCCCATCAGGGGTTTTGGAGACCCAGTACTTC

D gene: NA
V gene: TRBV5-6
clone size: once
J gene: TRBJ1-2
CDR3 protein: CASSPGQSYGYTF
CDR3 DNA: TGTGCCAGCAGCCCGGGACAATCCTATGGCTACACCTTC

D gene: TRBD1
V gene: TRBV7-2
clone size: once
J gene: TRBJ1-3
CDR3 protein: CASSLRDSGFSGNTIYF
CDR3 DNA: TGTGCCAGCAGCCTAAGGGACAGTGGATTCTCTGGAAACACCATATATTTT

D gene: NA
V gene: TRBV2
clone size: NA
J gene: TRBJ2-7
CDR3 protein: CASSGLIRDNPYEQYF
CDR3 DNA: TGTGCCAGCAGCGGATTAATCCGGGACAACCCCTACGAGCAGTACTTC

D gene: NA
V gene: TRBV7-2
clone size: NA
J gene: TRBJ2-7
CDR3 protein: CASSFQGSTYEQYF
CDR3 DNA: TGTGCCAGCAGCTTCCAGGGGTCCACCTACGAGCAGTACTTC

D gene: TRBD2
V gene: TRBV13
clone size: NA
J gene: TRBJ2-5
CDR3 protein: CASSLGASGASETQYF
CDR3 DNA: TGTGCCAGCAGCTTAGGTGCCAGCGGGGCTTCTGAGACCCAGTACTTC

D gene: NA
V gene: TRBV15
clone size: NA
J gene: TRBJ2-6
CDR3 protein: CATSQGGGTGANVLTF
CDR3 DNA: TGTGCCACCAGCCAAGGGGGGGGAACTGGGGCCAACGTCCTGACTTTC

D gene: NA
V gene: TRBV19
clone size: NA
J gene: TRBJ1-6
CDR3 protein: CASSINRSPLHF
CDR3 DNA: TGTGCCAGTAGTATTAACAGATCACCCCTCCACTTT

D gene: TRBD2
V gene: TRBV10-1
clone size: few
J gene: TRBJ2-1
CDR3 protein: CASSDLTSGTLSYNEQFF
CDR3 DNA: TGCGCCAGCAGTGATTTGACTAGCGGGACCCTCTCCTACAATGAGCAGTTCTTC

D gene: TRBD2
V gene: TRBV12-5
clone size: few
J gene: TRBJ2-2
CDR3 protein: CASAASSGGTGELFF
CDR3 DNA: TGTGCTAGTGCCGCCTCTAGCGGGGGCACCGGGGAGCTGTTTTTT

D gene: NA
V gene: TRBV6-5
clone size: NA
J gene: TRBJ1-5
CDR3 protein: CASSPGFWGNQPQHF
CDR3 DNA: TGTGCCAGCAGTCCGGGTTTTTGGGGCAATCAGCCCCAGCATTTT

D gene: TRBD2
V gene: TRBV27
clone size: NA
J gene: TRBJ2-7
CDR3 protein: CASSDRDRDVTGTSGSYEQYF
CDR3 DNA: TGTGCCAGCAGTGACCGGGACAGGGACGTAACCGGGACTAGCGGGAGCTACGAGCAGTACTTC

D gene: TRBD1
V gene: TRBV6-2/TRBV6-3
clone size: few
J gene: TRBJ1-5
CDR3 protein: CASSYSGRGLQPQHF
CDR3 DNA: TGTGCCAGCAGTTACTCCGGGAGGGGGCTTCAGCCCCAGCATTTT

D gene: NA
V gene: TRBV27
clone size: NA
J gene: TRBJ1-3
CDR3 protein: CASSLLGPPSGNTIYF
CDR3 DNA: TGTGCCAGCAGTTTACTGGGGCCACCCTCTGGAAACACCATATATTTT

D gene: TRBD2
V gene: TRBV7-3
clone size: NA
J gene: TRBJ2-1
CDR3 protein: CASSLSGGQYNEQFF
CDR3 DNA: TGTGCCAGCAGTCTTAGCGGGGGGCAGTACAATGAGCAGTTCTTC

D gene: NA
V gene: TRBV4-1
clone size: NA
J gene: TRBJ1-4
CDR3 protein: CASSRVQNSDEKLFF
CDR3 DNA: TGCGCCAGCAGCCGAGTCCAGAACAGTGATGAAAAACTGTTTTTT

D gene: NA
V gene: TRBV18
clone size: NA
J gene: TRBJ2-7
CDR3 protein: CASSPRVGEQYF
CDR3 DNA: TGTGCCAGCTCCCCTAGAGTGGGCGAGCAGTACTTC

D gene: NA
V gene: TRBV9
clone size: NA
J gene: TRBJ1-3
CDR3 protein: CASRGGGSGNTIYF
CDR3 DNA: TGTGCCAGCAGGGGAGGGGGCTCTGGAAACACCATATATTTT

D gene: NA
V gene: TRBV9
clone size: NA
J gene: TRBJ1-5
CDR3 protein: CASSYRDGSGPQHF
CDR3 DNA: TGTGCCAGCAGCTATAGGGACGGGAGTGGGCCCCAGCATTTT

D gene: NA
V gene: TRBV7-2
clone size: few
J gene: TRBJ1-6
CDR3 protein: CASSLGSRGGSPLHF
CDR3 DNA: TGTGCCAGCAGCTTAGGGAGCAGGGGCGGTTCACCCCTCCACTTT

D gene: TRBD1
V gene: TRBV20-1
clone size: NA
J gene: TRBJ1-5
CDR3 protein: CSASGTGVQPQHF
CDR3 DNA: TGCAGTGCTAGTGGGACAGGGGTCCAGCCCCAGCATTTT

D gene: TRBD2
V gene: TRBV12-5
clone size: NA
J gene: TRBJ2-7
CDR3 protein: CASYRGRWKEQYF
CDR3 DNA: TGTGCTAGTTACCGCGGGAGGTGGAAAGAGCAGTACTTC

D gene: TRBD1
V gene: TRBV6-2/TRBV6-3
clone size: NA
J gene: TRBJ1-1
CDR3 protein: CASSPGQALGNTEAFF
CDR3 DNA: TGTGCCAGCAGCCCTGGACAGGCTCTTGGGAACACTGAAGCTTTCTTT

D gene: TRBD2
V gene: TRBV5-4
clone size: once
J gene: TRBJ2-5
CDR3 protein: CASSHSLAVTLETQYF
CDR3 DNA: TGTGCCAGCAGCCATTCCCTAGCGGTAACCCTGGAGACCCAGTACTTC

D gene: NA
V gene: TRBV30
clone size: NA
J gene: TRBJ1-1
CDR3 protein: CAWRPERYTEAFF
CDR3 DNA: TGTGCCTGGAGGCCCGAGCGGTACACTGAAGCTTTCTTT

D gene: NA
V gene: TRBV11-3
clone size: NA
J gene: TRBJ2-3
CDR3 protein: CASSPHGAPTDTQYF
CDR3 DNA: TGTGCCAGCAGCCCACACGGAGCTCCCACTGATACGCAGTATTTT

D gene: TRBD2
V gene: TRBV27
clone size: NA
J gene: TRBJ2-1
CDR3 protein: CASSHGLAGENEQFF
CDR3 DNA: TGTGCCAGCAGTCACGGACTAGCGGGAGAAAATGAGCAGTTCTTC

D gene: TRBD2
V gene: TRBV28
clone size: NA
J gene: TRBJ2-7
CDR3 protein: CASNLGTRVWEQYF
CDR3 DNA: TGTGCCAGCAATTTGGGGACTAGGGTTTGGGAGCAGTACTTC

D gene: TRBD1
V gene: TRBV6-2/TRBV6-3
clone size: NA
J gene: TRBJ2-2
CDR3 protein: CASSYPGQGATGELFF
CDR3 DNA: TGTGCCAGCAGTTACCCCGGACAGGGGGCGACCGGGGAGCTGTTTTTT

D gene: TRBD1
V gene: TRBV27
clone size: NA
J gene: TRBJ1-1
CDR3 protein: CASRPAGGTEAFF
CDR3 DNA: TGTGCCAGCAGGCCCGCAGGGGGCACTGAAGCTTTCTTT

D gene: TRBD2
V gene: TRBV20-1
clone size: NA
J gene: TRBJ2-1
CDR3 protein: CSASGLAGGTSYNEQFF
CDR3 DNA: TGCAGTGCTAGTGGTCTAGCGGGAGGGACGTCCTACAATGAGCAGTTCTTC

D gene: NA
V gene: TRBV7-2
clone size: NA
J gene: TRBJ1-2
CDR3 protein: CASSTENRYGYTF
CDR3 DNA: TGTGCCAGCAGTACAGAGAACCGCTATGGCTACACCTTC

D gene: NA
V gene: TRBV15
clone size: NA
J gene: TRBJ2-2
CDR3 protein: CATSKTEITNTGELFF
CDR3 DNA: TGTGCCACCAGCAAGACAGAGATCACGAACACCGGGGAGCTGTTTTTT

D gene: NA
V gene: TRBV28
clone size: NA
J gene: TRBJ2-7
CDR3 protein: CASSSPQGLVGEQYF
CDR3 DNA: TGTGCCAGCAGTTCCCCGCAGGGGTTGGTGGGCGAGCAGTACTTC

D gene: TRBD2
V gene: TRBV6-6
clone size: NA
J gene: TRBJ2-3
CDR3 protein: CASRPLAGGGDTQYF
CDR3 DNA: TGTGCCAGCAGACCGTTAGCGGGAGGGGGAGATACGCAGTATTTT

D gene: NA
V gene: TRBV21-1
clone size: few
J gene: TRBJ2-7
CDR3 protein: CASSKEGGPGEQYF
CDR3 DNA: TGTGCCAGCAGCAAAGAAGGGGGTCCTGGAGAGCAGTACTTC